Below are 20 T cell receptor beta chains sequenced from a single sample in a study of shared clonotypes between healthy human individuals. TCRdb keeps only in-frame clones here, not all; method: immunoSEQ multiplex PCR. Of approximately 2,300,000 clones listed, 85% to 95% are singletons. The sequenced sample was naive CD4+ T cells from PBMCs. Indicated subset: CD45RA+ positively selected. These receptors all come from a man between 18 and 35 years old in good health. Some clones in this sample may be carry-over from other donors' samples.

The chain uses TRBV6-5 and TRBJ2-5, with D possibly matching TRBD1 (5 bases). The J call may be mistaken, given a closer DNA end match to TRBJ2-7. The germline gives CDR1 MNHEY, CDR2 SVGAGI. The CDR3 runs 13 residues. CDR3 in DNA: TGTGCCAGCAGGAGCAGGGTGAGTGACGAGCAGTACTTC. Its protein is CASRSRVSDEQYF.

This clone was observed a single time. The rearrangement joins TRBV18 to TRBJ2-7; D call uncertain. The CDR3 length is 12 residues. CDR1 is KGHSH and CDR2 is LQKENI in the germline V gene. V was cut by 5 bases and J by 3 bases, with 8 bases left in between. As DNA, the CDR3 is TGTGCCAGCTCAATGGCCTACTACGAGCAGTACTTC. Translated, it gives CASSMAYYEQYF. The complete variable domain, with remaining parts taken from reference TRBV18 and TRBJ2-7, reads NAGVMQNPRHLVRRRGQEARLRCSPMKGHSHVYWYRQLPEEGLKFMVYLQKENIIDESGMPKERFSAEFPKEGPSILRIQQVVRGDSAAYFCASSMAYYEQYFGPGTRLTVT.

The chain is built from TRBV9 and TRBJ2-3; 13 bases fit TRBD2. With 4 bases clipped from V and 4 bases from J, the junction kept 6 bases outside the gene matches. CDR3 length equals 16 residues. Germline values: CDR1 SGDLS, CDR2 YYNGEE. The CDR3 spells CASSQLAGGQADTQYF. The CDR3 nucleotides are TGTGCCAGCAGCCAACTAGCGGGAGGGCAGGCAGATACGCAGTATTTT.

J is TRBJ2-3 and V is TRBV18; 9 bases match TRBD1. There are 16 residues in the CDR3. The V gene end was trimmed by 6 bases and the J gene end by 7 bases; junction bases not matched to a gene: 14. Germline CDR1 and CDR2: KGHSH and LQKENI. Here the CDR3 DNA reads TGTGCCAGCTCCCCCGGGACAGGGATGGGGCGGCATACGCAGTATTTT. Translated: CASSPGTGMGRHTQYF.

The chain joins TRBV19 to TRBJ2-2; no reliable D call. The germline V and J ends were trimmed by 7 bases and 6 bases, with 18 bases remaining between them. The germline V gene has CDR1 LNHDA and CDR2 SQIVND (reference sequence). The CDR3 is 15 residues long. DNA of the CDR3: TGTGCCAGTACACCCCCCCCCGGTCGACCCGGGGAGCTGTTTTTT. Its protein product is CASTPPPGRPGELFF.

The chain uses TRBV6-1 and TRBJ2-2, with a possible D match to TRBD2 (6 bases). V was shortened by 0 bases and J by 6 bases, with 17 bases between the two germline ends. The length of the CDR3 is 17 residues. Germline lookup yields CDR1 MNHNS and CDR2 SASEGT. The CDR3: CASSEALSGVGPGELFF. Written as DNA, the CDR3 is TGTGCCAGCAGTGAAGCACTCTCGGGGGTTGGCCCCGGGGAGCTGTTTTTT.

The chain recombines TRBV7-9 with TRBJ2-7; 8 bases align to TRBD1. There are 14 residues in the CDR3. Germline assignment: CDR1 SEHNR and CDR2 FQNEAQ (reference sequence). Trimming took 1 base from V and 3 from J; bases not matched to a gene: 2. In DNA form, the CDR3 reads TGTGCCAGCAGCTTAGGGGGACAGGTCTACGAGCAGTACTTC. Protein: CASSLGGQVYEQYF.

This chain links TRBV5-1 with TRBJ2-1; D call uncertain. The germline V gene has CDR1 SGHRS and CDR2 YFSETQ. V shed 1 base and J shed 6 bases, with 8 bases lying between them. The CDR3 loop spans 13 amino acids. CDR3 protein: CASSLLAGNEQFF. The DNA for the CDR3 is TGCGCCAGCAGCTTGTTGGCAGGCAATGAGCAGTTCTTC.

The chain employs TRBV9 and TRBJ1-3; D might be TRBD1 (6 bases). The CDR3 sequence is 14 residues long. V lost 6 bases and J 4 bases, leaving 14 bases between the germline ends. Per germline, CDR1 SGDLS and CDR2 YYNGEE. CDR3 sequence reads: CASNPGVEGNTIYF. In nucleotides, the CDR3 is TGTGCCAGCAACCCAGGGGTGGAAGGAAACACCATATATTTT.

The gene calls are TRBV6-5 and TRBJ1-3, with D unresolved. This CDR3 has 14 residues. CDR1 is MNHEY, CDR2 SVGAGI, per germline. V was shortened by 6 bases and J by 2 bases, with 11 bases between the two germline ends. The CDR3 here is CASRPRGAGNTIYF. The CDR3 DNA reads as TGTGCCAGCAGACCCCGGGGTGCTGGAAACACCATATATTTT.

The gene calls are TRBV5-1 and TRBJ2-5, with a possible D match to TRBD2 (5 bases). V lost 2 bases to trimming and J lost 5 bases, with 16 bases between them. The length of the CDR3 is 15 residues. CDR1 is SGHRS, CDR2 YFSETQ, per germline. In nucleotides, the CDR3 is TGCGCCAGCAGCTTTTGGTGGTCCTCGGGGGAGACCCAGTACTTC. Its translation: CASSFWWSSGETQYF.

The CDR3 loop reads CASSQDVSGGRASRAFF. CDR3 sequence (DNA): TGTGCCAGCAGCCAAGATGTCAGTGGCGGGAGGGCTTCTCGGGCGTTCTTC. V gene TRBV4-2 combines with J gene TRBJ2-1; 9 nucleotides align to TRBD2. Per the germline V gene, CDR1 is LGHNA and CDR2 is YNFKEQ. Trimming at V came to 0 bases and at J to 15 bases, leaving 18 bases not matched to a gene. There are 17 residues in the CDR3.

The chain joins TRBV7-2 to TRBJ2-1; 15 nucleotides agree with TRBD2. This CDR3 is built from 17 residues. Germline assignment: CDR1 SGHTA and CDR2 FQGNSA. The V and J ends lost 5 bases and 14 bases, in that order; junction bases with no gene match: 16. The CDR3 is CASSTRVQAGTSGRKFF. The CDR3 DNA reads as TGTGCCAGCAGCACAAGGGTGCAGGCCGGGACTAGCGGGAGGAAGTTCTTC.

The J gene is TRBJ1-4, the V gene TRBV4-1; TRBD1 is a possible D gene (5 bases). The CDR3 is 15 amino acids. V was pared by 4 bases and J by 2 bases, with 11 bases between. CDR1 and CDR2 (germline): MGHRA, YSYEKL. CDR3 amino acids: CASSPPGRTNEKLFF. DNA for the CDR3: TGCGCCAGCAGCCCCCCAGGGAGGACTAATGAAAAACTGTTTTTT.

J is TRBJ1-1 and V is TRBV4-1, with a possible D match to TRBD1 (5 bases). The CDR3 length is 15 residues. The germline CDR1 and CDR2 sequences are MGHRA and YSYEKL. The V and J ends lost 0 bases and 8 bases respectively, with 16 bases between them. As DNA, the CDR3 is TGCGCCAGCAGCCAAGATCGGGGCAGAAGGCGGGAAGCTTTCTTT. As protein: CASSQDRGRRREAFF.

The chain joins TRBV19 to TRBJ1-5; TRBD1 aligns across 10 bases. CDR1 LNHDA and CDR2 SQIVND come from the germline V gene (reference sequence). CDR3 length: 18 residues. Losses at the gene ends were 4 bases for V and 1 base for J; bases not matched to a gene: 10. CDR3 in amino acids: CASSTRLTGGASNQPQHF. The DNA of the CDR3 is TGTGCCAGTAGTACCCGCCTGACAGGGGGCGCGAGCAATCAGCCCCAGCATTTT.

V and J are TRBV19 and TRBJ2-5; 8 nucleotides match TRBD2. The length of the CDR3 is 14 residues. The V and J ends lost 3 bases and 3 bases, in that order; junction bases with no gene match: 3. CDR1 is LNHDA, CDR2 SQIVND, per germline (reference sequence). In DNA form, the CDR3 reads TGTGCCAGTAGTATTTTCGGGAGGGAAGAGACCCAGTACTTC. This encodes CASSIFGREETQYF.

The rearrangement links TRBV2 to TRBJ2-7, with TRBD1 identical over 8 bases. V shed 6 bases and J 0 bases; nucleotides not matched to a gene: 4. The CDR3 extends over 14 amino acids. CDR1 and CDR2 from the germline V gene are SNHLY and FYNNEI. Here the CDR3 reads CASRRDRGSYEQYF. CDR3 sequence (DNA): TGTGCCAGCAGACGAGACAGGGGCTCCTACGAGCAGTACTTC.

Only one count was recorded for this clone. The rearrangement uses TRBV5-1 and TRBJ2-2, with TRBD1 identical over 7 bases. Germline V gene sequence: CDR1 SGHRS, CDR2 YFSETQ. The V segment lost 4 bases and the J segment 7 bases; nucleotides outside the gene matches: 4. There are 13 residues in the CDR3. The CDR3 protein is CASSETGNGELFF. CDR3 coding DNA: TGCGCCAGCAGCGAGACAGGGAACGGGGAGCTGTTTTTT.

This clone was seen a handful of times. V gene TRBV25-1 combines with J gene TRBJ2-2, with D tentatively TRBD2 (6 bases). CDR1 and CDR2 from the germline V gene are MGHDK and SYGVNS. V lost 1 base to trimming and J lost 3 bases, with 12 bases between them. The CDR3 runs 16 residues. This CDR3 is CASSESRGLYTGELFF. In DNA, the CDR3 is TGTGCCAGCAGTGAATCTAGGGGACTCTACACCGGGGAGCTGTTTTTT.